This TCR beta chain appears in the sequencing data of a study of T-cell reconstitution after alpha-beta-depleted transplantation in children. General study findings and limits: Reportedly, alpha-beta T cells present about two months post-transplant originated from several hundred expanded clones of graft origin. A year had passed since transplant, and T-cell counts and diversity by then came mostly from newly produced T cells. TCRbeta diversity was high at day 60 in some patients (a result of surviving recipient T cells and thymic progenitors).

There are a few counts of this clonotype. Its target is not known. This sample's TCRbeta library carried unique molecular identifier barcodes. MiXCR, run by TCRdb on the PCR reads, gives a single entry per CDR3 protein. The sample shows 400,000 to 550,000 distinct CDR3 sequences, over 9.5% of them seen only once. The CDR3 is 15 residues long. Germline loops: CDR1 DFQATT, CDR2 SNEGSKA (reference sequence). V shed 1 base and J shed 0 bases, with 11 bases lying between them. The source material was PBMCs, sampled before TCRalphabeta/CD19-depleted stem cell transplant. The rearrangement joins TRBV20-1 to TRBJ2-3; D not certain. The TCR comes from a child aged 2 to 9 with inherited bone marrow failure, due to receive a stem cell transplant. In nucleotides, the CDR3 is TGCAGTGCTAGAGTGAGGATTCTTAGCACAGATACGCAGTATTTT. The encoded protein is CSARVRILSTDTQYF.